This TCR beta chain emerged from a study of cytomegalovirus exposure and HLA in healthy donors. Findings of the study overall: Confirmation was obtained in vitro that a few CMV-associated chains are specific for CMV antigens. TCR clusters originating in the first cohort tended to co-occur in the 120 validation repertoires, according to a later analysis.

The donors were members of the validation cohort, which comprised 90 to 150 subjects and was separate from the first cohort of about 700 subjects. As regards this clone: The antigen remains unidentified.

Trimming pared 0 bases from V and 5 bases from J, leaving 12 bases between. CDR3 size: 15 residues. Germline CDR1 LNHNV, CDR2 YYDKDF (reference sequence). TCRdb's table, derived via immunoSEQ multiplex PCR, lists solely in-frame clones and lacks some. The sample lists approximately 180,000 clones, 86% occurring once. The sequence came from a woman between 18 and 29 years old in good health and CMV-seronegative. The sample was PBMCs. The V and J genes are TRBV15 and TRBJ2-3; the D gene is possibly TRBD2 (7 bases). CDR3 region: CATSRDGGPGDTQYF. The CDR3 DNA sequence: TGTGCCACCAGCAGAGACGGGGGGCCAGGAGATACGCAGTATTTT.